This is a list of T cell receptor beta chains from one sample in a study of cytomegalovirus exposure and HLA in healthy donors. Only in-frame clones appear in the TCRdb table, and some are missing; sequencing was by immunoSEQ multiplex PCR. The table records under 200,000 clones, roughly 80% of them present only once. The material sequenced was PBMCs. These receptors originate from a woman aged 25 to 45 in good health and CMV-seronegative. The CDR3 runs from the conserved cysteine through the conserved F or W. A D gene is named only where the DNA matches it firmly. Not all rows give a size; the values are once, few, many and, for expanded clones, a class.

TGCAGCGTTGGACAGGGGGATGGGGTTGGAGAGACCCAGTACTTC CSVGQGDGVGETQYF TRBD1 - TRBJ2-5 TRBV29-1
TGTGCCAGCAGCCCTTGGGGGACAGGGGAAGAGACCCAGTACTTC CASSPWGTGEETQYF TRBD1 - TRBJ2-5 TRBV7-2
TGTGCCAGCAGCAAGAACACAGACAACACTGAAGCTTTCTTT CASSKNTDNTEAFF - - TRBJ1-1 TRBV21-1
TGCGCCAGCAGCCATATCCGGGGGGCAGGCAATCAGCCCCAGCATTTT CASSHIRGAGNQPQHF - - TRBJ1-5 TRBV4-1
TGTGCCAGCAGCGGGGAGGCCGGGGTCTATGGCTACACCTTC CASSGEAGVYGYTF - - TRBJ1-2 TRBV25-1
TGCGCCAGCAGCTCGGGACAGGGAGGGATATCTGAAGCTTTCTTT CASSSGQGGISEAFF TRBD1 - TRBJ1-1 TRBV5-1
TGCAGTGCTGCAGTCAATGAGCAGTTCTTC CSAAVNEQFF - - TRBJ2-1 TRBV20-1
TGTGCCAGCAGCGTTTTTTCCGGGGAGCTGTTTTTT CASSVFSGELFF - - TRBJ2-2 TRBV2
TGTGCCTGGAGAACTGAGCAAGAGACCCAGTACTTC CAWRTEQETQYF - - TRBJ2-5 TRBV30
TGTGCCAGCCTAGTTCAGACCGGGAGGGACTCTTGCAATCAGCCCCAGCATTTT CASLVQTGRDSCNQPQHF - - TRBJ1-5 TRBV6-7
TGTGCCAGCTTCGATGGGAGGGGAGGAGGCTACACCTTC CASFDGRGGGYTF - - TRBJ1-2 TRBV18
TGTGCCAGCAGCTTGAGCGATGAAGCTTTCTTT CASSLSDEAFF - - TRBJ1-1 TRBV5-6
TGTGCCAGCAGTCAAGCCGGGGGTGTCTATAATTCACCCCTCCACTTT CASSQAGGVYNSPLHF - - TRBJ1-6 TRBV28
TGCGCCAGCAGCTCGGACAGGGCGGCCTCCTACGAGCAGTACTTC CASSSDRAASYEQYF TRBD1 - TRBJ2-7 TRBV5-1
TGTGCCAGCGTCCTTACACCTGAAGGGGCCAATGAGCAGTTCTTC CASVLTPEGANEQFF - few TRBJ2-1 TRBV2
TGTGCCAGCAGTGATTCGGGGTGGGATACGCAGTATTTT CASSDSGWDTQYF - few TRBJ2-3 TRBV9
TGCGCCAGCAGCTTGGATGGACTAGCGAAAGGGACCCAGTACTTC CASSLDGLAKGTQYF TRBD2 - TRBJ2-5 TRBV5-1
TGTGCCAGCAGTAATTTTCAGGGGCGGACTGAAGCTTTCTTT CASSNFQGRTEAFF - - TRBJ1-1 TRBV6-1
TGTGCTTCCCCCCCCGGACAGGGGGGTCCCTACAATGAGCAGTTCTTC CASPPGQGGPYNEQFF TRBD1 once TRBJ2-1 TRBV2
TGCAGCGTTGGATCCCCCAGATCGAACACTGAAGCTTTCTTT CSVGSPRSNTEAFF - few TRBJ1-1 TRBV29-1
TGTGCCATCGAGGGACAGGGGGGTTCCGGTGGCTACACCTTC CAIEGQGGSGGYTF TRBD1 - TRBJ1-2 TRBV10-3
TGTGCCAGCAGCTCCCGTACAGGGGCGGCGGAGACCCAGTACTTC CASSSRTGAAETQYF TRBD1 - TRBJ2-5 TRBV5-4
TGTGCCAGCATCAAGCAGGGTGGAGGAAACACCATATATTTT CASIKQGGGNTIYF - - TRBJ1-3 TRBV2
TGTGCCAGCACCACATTAGCGGGCTCCGAGCAGTACTTC CASTTLAGSEQYF TRBD2 - TRBJ2-7 TRBV6-5
TGTGCCAGCAGCCTTAGGAGTTCAGATACGCAGTATTTT CASSLRSSDTQYF - few TRBJ2-3 TRBV7-9
TGTGCCAGCAGCCCCGGGGGGTACTATGGCTACACCTTC CASSPGGYYGYTF - - TRBJ1-2 TRBV28
TGTGCCAGCAGCACCTCGTGGACAGGCTCTAACTATGGCTACACCTTC CASSTSWTGSNYGYTF TRBD1 - TRBJ1-2 TRBV5-6
TGCGCCAGCAGCCAGGACAGGGCAGGCTATGGCTACACCTTC CASSQDRAGYGYTF TRBD1 - TRBJ1-2 TRBV4-1
TGTGCCAGCAGTTTTTTGGGGGGAGGGGAGCTGTTTTTT CASSFLGGGELFF - few TRBJ2-2 TRBV27
TGTGCCAGCAGCTTACTGGCAGGAATGAACACTGAAGCTTTCTTT CASSLLAGMNTEAFF - - TRBJ1-1 TRBV7-9
TGCGCCAGCAGCTTGGGGGAGCTAGCGGGGGGGGATGAGCAGTTCTTC CASSLGELAGGDEQFF TRBD2 - TRBJ2-1 TRBV5-1
TGTGCCAGCAGTCCCAGACTAGCGGGGACCTACGAGCAGTACTTC CASSPRLAGTYEQYF TRBD2 few TRBJ2-7 TRBV6-1
TGCAGCGTTGACCCCTACAGGGGCGCAGATACGCAGTATTTT CSVDPYRGADTQYF TRBD1 - TRBJ2-3 TRBV29-1
TGCGCCAGCAGCTTGGCGTCGGGGGGGCCTGAGACCCAGTACTTC CASSLASGGPETQYF TRBD2 - TRBJ2-5 TRBV5-1
TGTGCCAGTGTTCCTCCGGGACTTAACACCGGGGAGCTGTTTTTT CASVPPGLNTGELFF - once TRBJ2-2 TRBV19
TGTGCCAGCAGCAATAACAGGGTAGTGGACACCTTC CASSNNRVVDTF - - TRBJ1-2 TRBV5-4
TGTGCCAGCGGAGACTCCTACAATGAGCAGTTCTTC CASGDSYNEQFF - once TRBJ2-1 TRBV6-5
TGTGCCAGCAGCTTAGAAGGCAGGGTCGGGGAGACCCAGTACTTC CASSLEGRVGETQYF - - TRBJ2-5 TRBV7-8
TGTGCCACCAGCAGGGGGGGACAGGGGAAGGATGAGCAGTTCTTC CATSRGGQGKDEQFF TRBD1 once TRBJ2-1 TRBV15
TGTGCCACGCGACAGGGGGCCTATGGCTACACCTTC CATRQGAYGYTF TRBD1 - TRBJ1-2 TRBV25-1
TGTGCCAGCAGCCGTAGCGGGGCGACCTACAATGAGCAGTTCTTC CASSRSGATYNEQFF TRBD2 - TRBJ2-1 TRBV7-6
TGCAGCGTCTCCGGGACAGGGGGTAAAGGTGACAATCAGCCCCAGCATTTT CSVSGTGGKGDNQPQHF TRBD1 few TRBJ1-5 TRBV29-1
TGCGCCAGCAGCCCTCGGGGAAGTTATGGCTACACCTTC CASSPRGSYGYTF - - TRBJ1-2 TRBV4-1
TGTGCCAGCAGCAAACTTCAGGGGGAGGCTGGAAACACCATATATTTT CASSKLQGEAGNTIYF - - TRBJ1-3 TRBV21-1
TGTGCCAGCAGCTTAGGGGACTCCGGTCAAGAGACCCAGTACTTC CASSLGDSGQETQYF - - TRBJ2-5 TRBV7-9
TGTGCCAGCAGTTACTCGGCCGCAGAGCAGTTCTTC CASSYSAAEQFF - - TRBJ2-1 TRBV6-5
TGCGCCAGCAGCTCCGACAGTTTCTATGGCTACACCTTC CASSSDSFYGYTF - - TRBJ1-2 TRBV5-1
TGTGCCAGCAGCCCCCGGGACAGGGGAGTGACTGAAGCTTTCTTT CASSPRDRGVTEAFF TRBD1 - TRBJ1-1 TRBV7-3
TGTGCCAGCAGCTTAGAGCACGGGGGAGCGGGGGGGCCGAATGAGCAGTTCTTC CASSLEHGGAGGPNEQFF TRBD2 once TRBJ2-1 TRBV11-1